The 26 T cell receptor beta chains presented below share a single source sample, sequenced in a study of blood T cell repertoires in COVID-19. Only in-frame clones appear in the TCRdb table, and some are missing; sequencing was by immunoSEQ multiplex PCR. The sample holds about 180,000 clones, more than 70% seen once. Sequenced input: peripheral blood. These receptor sequences come from a middle-aged man with active or convalescent COVID-19.

The rearrangement links TRBV12-3 or TRBV12-4 to TRBJ1-6; a weak D match, TRBD1 (5 bases). The CDR3 length is 13 residues. Between the trimmed V and J ends, which lost 2 bases and 11 bases, there was a span of 10 bases. The CDR3 protein is CASSLKGRTPLHF. The CDR3 nucleotides are TGTGCCAGCAGTTTAAAGGGGAGGACACCCCTCCACTTT.

The chain has TRBV25-1 and TRBJ2-7; the match to TRBD1 covers 9 bases. The CDR3 totals 14 residues. CDR1 MGHDK and CDR2 SYGVNS come from the germline V gene. J lost 4 bases, V lost 4 bases, and 5 bases had no gene match. In nucleotides, the CDR3 is TGTGCCAGCAGTGCCGGACAGGGGTTTTACGAGCAGTACTTC. Its protein is CASSAGQGFYEQYF.

J is TRBJ1-5 and V is TRBV15; 9 nucleotides align to TRBD1. CDR1 is LNHNV and CDR2 is YYDKDF in the germline V gene (reference sequence). J gave up 0 bases and V 2 bases, and 8 bases lay outside the gene matches. The CDR3 runs to 18 residues. The CDR3 sequence is CATSRRGQGLYSNQPQHF. The CDR3, as DNA: TGTGCCACCAGCAGAAGGGGACAGGGACTTTATAGCAATCAGCCCCAGCATTTT.

The chain combines TRBV7-2 with TRBJ1-4; D uncertain. Trimming removed 7 bases at V and 7 bases at J, with 19 bases between. The CDR3 has 15 amino acids. Germline V CDR1 and CDR2: SGHTA, FQGNSA. The CDR3 coding sequence is TGTGCCAGCATCCTAATTCGGGGTTTGGCTGAAAAACTGTTTTTT. Translated, it gives CASILIRGLAEKLFF.

V usage is TRBV28 and J usage is TRBJ1-1; no firm D call. Per the germline V gene, CDR1 is MDHEN and CDR2 is SYDVKM. There are 13 residues in the CDR3. The ends were cut back, 6 bases at V and 1 base at J, with 9 bases in the middle. In nucleotides, the CDR3 is TGTGCCAGCAGACGACAACCGAACACTGAAGCTTTCTTT. Translating gives CASRRQPNTEAFF.

J is TRBJ2-2 and V is TRBV11-1; 8 nucleotides align to TRBD1. Germline CDR1 and CDR2: SGHAT and FQDESV (reference sequence). The CDR3 sequence is 15 residues long. Trimming took 6 bases from V and 1 from J; bases not matched to a gene: 4. The CDR3 loop is CASSYGTGNTGELFF. CDR3 in DNA: TGTGCCAGCAGTTATGGGACAGGGAACACCGGGGAGCTGTTTTTT.

The chain joins TRBV7-2 to TRBJ2-5; 13 positions match TRBD2. Trimming at V came to 4 bases and at J to 4 bases, leaving 9 bases not matched to a gene. The CDR3 is 17 residues long. CDR1 SGHTA and CDR2 FQGNSA come from the germline V gene. This chain's CDR3 is CASSSATSGGILETQYF. DNA of the CDR3: TGTGCCAGCAGCTCAGCGACTAGCGGGGGGATTTTAGAGACCCAGTACTTC. The variable domain in full, completed from reference TRBV7-2 and TRBJ2-5, reads GAGVSQSPSNKVTEKGKDVELRCDPISGHTALYWYRQSLGQGLEFLIYFQGNSAPDKSGLPSDRFSAERTGGSVSTLTIQRTQQEDSAVYLCASSSATSGGILETQYFGPGTRLLVL.

The V gene is TRBV5-6, the J gene TRBJ1-1; the D gene is possibly TRBD1 (6 bases). Germline loops: CDR1 SGHDT, CDR2 YYEEEE. V lost 3 bases, J lost 3 bases, and 18 bases lay in between. The CDR3 extends over 16 amino acids. CDR3 loop: CASSSIMQGRDTEAFF. CDR3 sequence (DNA): TGTGCCAGCAGCTCAATAATGCAGGGGAGGGACACTGAAGCTTTCTTT.

The gene calls are TRBV4-1 and TRBJ1-1, with a weak D call TRBD1 (5 bases). CDR1 and CDR2 (germline): MGHRA, YSYEKL. V shed 1 base and J shed 1 base, with 16 bases lying between them. The CDR3 length is 17 residues. The CDR3 DNA sequence: TGCGCCAGCAGCCAAGGGCTCCGGGGGGGGAAGAACACTGAAGCTTTCTTT. This encodes CASSQGLRGGKNTEAFF.

This chain uses TRBV7-2 with TRBJ2-7, with 9 bases aligning to TRBD2. Germline CDR1 is SGHTA and CDR2 is FQGNSA. The CDR3 sequence is 18 residues long. V was clipped by 1 base and J by 0 bases; unmatched bases: 10. CDR3 protein: CASSLVGSAGGSSYEQYF. In nucleotides, the CDR3 is TGTGCCAGCAGCTTAGTGGGGTCGGCGGGGGGGTCCTCCTACGAGCAGTACTTC.

The rearrangement joins TRBV7-9 to TRBJ1-3; possibly TRBD1 for D (5 bases). This CDR3 region has 14 residues. V dropped 6 bases and J dropped 3 bases, with 12 bases sitting between them. The V gene's germline CDR1 is SEHNR and CDR2 FQNEAQ (reference sequence). CDR3 sequence (DNA): TGTGCCAGCAGTTGGGGCGCTAATGGAAACACCATATATTTT. Amino acid sequence: CASSWGANGNTIYF.

The gene calls are TRBV6-5 and TRBJ2-3; TRBD2 agrees at 9 bases. This CDR3 has 15 amino acids. The V segment lost 2 bases and the J segment 2 bases; nucleotides outside the gene matches: 2. The V gene's germline CDR1 is MNHEY and CDR2 SVGAGI. The DNA of the CDR3 is TGTGCCAGCAGTTACAGCGGGGGGTTCACAGATACGCAGTATTTT. This gives the protein CASSYSGGFTDTQYF.

V gene TRBV9 combines with J gene TRBJ1-2, with D possibly TRBD1 on 6 matching bases. V lost 1 base, J lost 2 bases, and 12 bases lay in between. The CDR3 sequence is 15 residues long. Germline V gives CDR1 SGDLS, CDR2 YYNGEE. The CDR3 loop reads CASSVSGTPNYGYTF. CDR3 DNA: TGTGCCAGCAGCGTATCCGGGACACCCAACTATGGCTACACCTTC. Drawing the rest from reference TRBV9 and TRBJ1-2, the complete variable domain is DSGVTQTPKHLITATGQRVTLRCSPRSGDLSVYWYQQSLDQGLQFLIQYYNGEERAKGNILERFSAQQFPDLHSELNLSSLELGDSALYFCASSVSGTPNYGYTFGSGTRLTVV.

The V and J genes are TRBV7-2 and TRBJ2-5, with D perhaps matching TRBD2 (6 bases). The CDR3 loop spans 13 amino acids. V was clipped by 3 bases and J by 4 bases, with 9 bases between them. Germline assignment: CDR1 SGHTA and CDR2 FQGNSA. CDR3 protein: CASSFSGVETQYF. The CDR3, as DNA: TGTGCCAGCAGCTTTTCGGGGGTAGAGACCCAGTACTTC.

The chain couples TRBV2 to TRBJ1-1; D gene uncertain. Germline loops: CDR1 SNHLY, CDR2 FYNNEI. The germline V and J ends were trimmed by 6 bases and 8 bases, with 16 bases remaining between them. The CDR3 consists of 13 residues. The CDR3 reads CASRVLREAEAFF. The CDR3 DNA follows: TGTGCCAGCAGAGTCCTAAGGGAGGCCGAAGCTTTCTTT.

V usage is TRBV5-8 and J usage is TRBJ2-3, with 9 bases aligning to TRBD1. The trim removed 4 bases at V and 6 bases at J, leaving 6 bases unmatched. The CDR3 spans 14 residues. CDR1 is SGHTS, CDR2 YDEGEE, per germline. The CDR3 bases are TGTGCCAGCAGCCCGGGACAGGGAGTGGATACGCAGTATTTT. This translates into CASSPGQGVDTQYF.

The gene calls are TRBV28 and TRBJ1-3, with 9 bases that match TRBD1. This CDR3 has 17 residues. V dropped 5 bases and J dropped 1; count of bases not matched to a gene: 9. Looked up from germline, CDR1 is MDHEN and CDR2 is SYDVKM. CDR3 sequence (DNA): TGTGCCAGCAGTGCAGGACAGGGGAGTTTGTCTGGAAACACCATATATTTT. The encoded protein is CASSAGQGSLSGNTIYF.

This chain connects TRBV28 to TRBJ1-3; D not resolved. The CDR3 totals 17 residues. Germline CDR1 MDHEN, CDR2 SYDVKM. V gave up 3 bases and J gave up 3 bases, with 18 bases separating them. The CDR3, as DNA: TGTGCCAGCAGTTTCAACGACGGGAGATCATATGGAAACACCATATATTTT. This codes for CASSFNDGRSYGNTIYF.

The V gene is TRBV10-3, the J gene TRBJ1-1; a weak D match, TRBD1 (6 bases). The V gene lost 4 bases and the J gene lost 1 base, with 10 bases spanning the gap. Per germline, CDR1 ENHRY and CDR2 SYGVKD. The CDR3 is 14 residues long. CDR3: CAISAGQRNTEAFF. The CDR3, as DNA: TGTGCCATCAGTGCCGGACAGAGGAACACTGAAGCTTTCTTT.

J is TRBJ1-5 and V is TRBV28, with 12 bases that match TRBD1. The CDR3 is 16 residues long. CDR1 is MDHEN and CDR2 is SYDVKM in the germline V gene. Trimming at V came to 5 bases and at J to 6 bases, leaving 8 bases not matched to a gene. DNA of the CDR3: TGTGCCAGCAGTGCTTCCGGGACAGGGGGCTTTCAGCCCCAGCATTTT. It encodes CASSASGTGGFQPQHF.

The chain employs TRBV12-3 or TRBV12-4 and TRBJ1-2; 7 nucleotides align to TRBD1. The trim removed 4 bases at V and 8 bases at J, leaving 4 bases unmatched. The CDR3 runs 12 residues. For the CDR3, the DNA is TGTGCCAGCAGTTCGACAGGGTTCGGCTACACCTTC. It codes for CASSSTGFGYTF.

The rearrangement links TRBV20-1 to TRBJ2-5; possible D gene TRBD1, 6 bases. Trimming cost V 7 bases and J 2 bases, with 8 bases left between them. Germline assignment: CDR1 DFQATT and CDR2 SNEGSKA (reference sequence). This CDR3 contains 11 residues. CDR3 DNA: TGCAGTGGGGACATTCAAGAGACCCAGTACTTC. This sequence encodes CSGDIQETQYF.

The genes are TRBV11-2 and TRBJ2-7, with a possible D match to TRBD2 (5 bases). V was pared by 4 bases and J by 6 bases, with 16 bases between. The germline gives CDR1 SGHAT, CDR2 FQNNGV. CDR3 size: 14 residues. CDR3 region: CASSSSGSVVEQYF. As DNA, the CDR3 is TGTGCCAGCAGCTCTTCGGGAAGCGTTGTCGAGCAGTACTTC.

CDR3 in amino acids: CASSQHDRGDTIYF. The CDR3 DNA follows: TGTGCCAGCAGCCAACATGACAGGGGAGACACCATATATTTT. This chain uses TRBV3-1 (or the pseudogene TRBV3-2) with TRBJ1-3; 8 bases match TRBD1. CDR3 length equals 14 residues. V shed 2 bases and J 8 bases; nucleotides not matched to a gene: 5. Germline V lookup: CDR1 LGHDT, CDR2 YNNKEL (reference sequence).

The V and J genes are TRBV19 and TRBJ2-7; D gene uncertain. The CDR3 contains 15 residues. The germline V and J ends were trimmed by 4 bases and 2 bases, with 15 bases remaining between them. Germline V gene lookup returns CDR1 LNHDA and CDR2 SQIVND (reference sequence). This chain's CDR3 is CASSSGKRSPYEQYF. CDR3 sequence (DNA): TGTGCCAGTAGTAGCGGCAAACGTTCTCCCTACGAGCAGTACTTC. Supplemented by reference TRBV19 and TRBJ2-7, the full variable domain reads DGGITQSPKYLFRKEGQNVTLSCEQNLNHDAMYWYRQDPGQGLRLIYYSQIVNDFQKGDIAEGYSVSREKKESFPLTVTSAQKNPTAFYLCASSSGKRSPYEQYFGPGTRLTVT.

The V gene is TRBV12-5, the J gene TRBJ1-3, with D perhaps TRBD1 (5 bases). From germline, CDR1 is LGHNT and CDR2 FRNRAP. This CDR3 has 13 residues. V lost 1 base to trimming and J lost 5 bases, with 6 bases between them. For the CDR3, the DNA is TGTGCTAGTGGTTTGGCAGGGCGAAACACCATATATTTT. Translating gives CASGLAGRNTIYF.